The T cell receptor beta chain under discussion was sequenced for a study of T-cell memory formation after mild COVID-19. The germline V and J ends were trimmed by 4 bases and 7 bases, with 17 bases remaining between them. The CDR3 extends over 15 amino acids. TCRdb reanalysed the 5' RACE reads using MiXCR and keeps one entry per CDR3 protein. The repertoire holds almost 550,000 distinct CDR3 sequences, roughly 22% seen once, with roughly an eighth in the top ten. This clonotype originated in an adult woman who had mild COVID-19 (a few samples of this study predate the infection). Cell type and time point are not known. The chain combines TRBV12-3 or TRBV12-4 with TRBJ1-5, with TRBD1 as a possible D gene (5 bases). The sample consisted of PBMCs or a T cell subset sorted from them (not recorded which). The CDR3 sequence is CASSSRAPGGQPQHF. The CDR3 DNA is TGTGCCAGCAGTTCCCGGGCCCCGGGGGGACAGCCCCAGCATTTT.